Shown below are 17 T cell receptor beta chains from a single sample sequenced in a study of cytomegalovirus exposure and HLA in healthy donors (dated by TCRdb to about 2017). Library creation used the immunoSEQ multiplex PCR assay. For the multiplex PCR, a mixture combining 60 forward primers for TCR Vbeta segments and 13 reverse primers for TCR Jbeta segments was used. TCRdb took this table from immuneACCESS and kept in-frame rearrangements with V and J called. Such tables lack part of the clones; where checked against another copy, unresolved V genes explain under half of the gap, and the rest is unexplained. The sample table holds over 100,000 clones, of which around 84% were seen once. 22% of the sample comes from the top ten. Material: PBMCs. These receptors were obtained from a man aged 30-40 years in good health and CMV-seropositive.

The chain has TRBV2 and TRBJ2-7, with 10 bases identical to TRBD1. In germline, CDR1 is SNHLY, CDR2 FYNNEI. This CDR3 is 15 amino acids long. Unmatched junction bases numbered 7, after V lost 6 bases and J lost 2 bases. In DNA form, the CDR3 reads TGTGCCAGCAGCCGGGGGGGGACAGGGGCCTACGAGCAGTACGTC. This codes for CASSRGGTGAYEQYV.

The chain links TRBV7-3 to TRBJ2-5, with TRBD1 matching 10 bases. Germline CDR1 and CDR2: SGHTA and FQGTGA. The CDR3 length is 17 residues. Trimming cost V 2 bases and J 1 base; bases outside gene matches: 7. Here the CDR3 reads CASSLGQGGSFQETQYF. CDR3 DNA: TGTGCCAGCAGCTTAGGACAGGGGGGTTCATTCCAAGAGACCCAGTACTTC.

V is TRBV7-2 and J is TRBJ1-3; D remains ambiguous. Trimming removed 5 bases from V and 7 bases from J, with 18 bases in between. Per germline, CDR1 SGHTA and CDR2 FQGNSA. CDR3 length: 15 residues. The DNA for the CDR3 is TGTGCCAGCAGCAAGGATTATAAAATGGGCAACACCATATATTTT. Protein sequence: CASSKDYKMGNTIYF. Full variable domain (outside the CDR3, taken from reference TRBV7-2 and TRBJ1-3): GAGVSQSPSNKVTEKGKDVELRCDPISGHTALYWYRQSLGQGLEFLIYFQGNSAPDKSGLPSDRFSAERTGGSVSTLTIQRTQQEDSAVYLCASSKDYKMGNTIYFGEGSWLTVV.

The chain is built from TRBV5-5 and TRBJ2-2, with unresolved D. Germline V gene sequence: CDR1 SGHKS, CDR2 YYEKEE (reference sequence). This CDR3 comprises 12 residues. Trimming cost V 4 bases and J 1 base, with 2 bases left between them. In DNA form, the CDR3 reads TGTGCCAGCAGCCGGAACACCGGGGAGCTGTTTTTT. It codes for CASSRNTGELFF.

This chain links TRBV5-1 with TRBJ2-5; 9 positions agree with TRBD1. V trimming: 4 bases; J trimming: 3 bases; junction bases outside the gene matches: 4. Germline V lookup: CDR1 SGHRS, CDR2 YFSETQ. The CDR3 spans 14 residues. The CDR3 reads CASSQRTGEETQYF. CDR3 bases: TGCGCCAGCAGCCAACGGACAGGGGAAGAGACCCAGTACTTC.

The chain couples TRBV6-1 to TRBJ1-5, with D perhaps matching TRBD1 (5 bases). The CDR3 sequence is 13 residues long. V was cut by 8 bases and J by 3 bases, with 11 bases left in between. Looked up from germline, CDR1 is MNHNS and CDR2 is SASEGT. In nucleotides, the CDR3 is TGTGCCAGCGGGGACTTCGTCAATCAGCCCCAGCATTTT. It yields the protein CASGDFVNQPQHF.

In its sample, this clone was seen a few times. This chain links TRBV10-1 with TRBJ1-5, with D possibly matching TRBD1 (6 bases). The CDR3 is 13 amino acids. V shed 4 bases and J shed 4 bases, with 8 bases lying between them. Germline V gene data show CDR1 as WNHNN and CDR2 as SYGVQD (reference sequence). CDR3 in DNA: TGCGCCAGCAGTGTAGACAGGAATCAGCCCCAGCATTTT. Protein product: CASSVDRNQPQHF.

The chain is built from TRBV19 and TRBJ1-2, with a tentative D call TRBD1 (6 bases). The V gene lost 2 bases and the J gene lost 4 bases, with 14 bases spanning the gap. Looked up from germline, CDR1 is LNHDA and CDR2 is SQIVND (reference sequence). CDR3 length: 15 amino acids. CDR3 residues: CASSIRTDYVYGYTF. CDR3 nucleotides: TGTGCCAGTAGTATAAGGACAGACTACGTCTATGGCTACACCTTC.

This clone was counted once. V gene TRBV27 combines with J gene TRBJ2-2; 11 bases map to TRBD2. CDR1 and CDR2 from the germline V gene are MNHEY and SMNVEV (reference sequence). With V trimmed by 6 bases and J by 3 bases, 15 bases remained unmatched. CDR3 length: 19 residues. This CDR3 is CASRKLAGAGGSHTGELFF. CDR3 DNA sequence: TGTGCCAGCAGGAAACTAGCGGGAGCGGGAGGGTCGCACACCGGGGAGCTGTTTTTT.

This chain connects TRBV5-1 to TRBJ2-5, with a weak D call TRBD1 (5 bases). This CDR3 has 14 residues. Germline assignment: CDR1 SGHRS and CDR2 YFSETQ. Trimming shortened V by 4 bases and J by 1 base, and 11 bases separated the two germline ends. As DNA, the CDR3 is TGCGCCAGCAGCCACGGACAAGGCCAAGAGACCCAGTACTTC. It specifies CASSHGQGQETQYF.

This sequence joins TRBV7-9 and TRBJ1-3; D is unresolved. CDR1 is SEHNR and CDR2 is FQNEAQ in the germline V gene (reference sequence). The CDR3 totals 16 residues. The V gene lost 5 bases and the J gene lost 0 bases, with 14 bases spanning the gap. CDR3 protein: CASSRLSTVSGNTIYF. In DNA form, the CDR3 reads TGTGCCAGCAGCCGGTTGAGCACAGTCTCTGGAAACACCATATATTTT.

This chain links TRBV28 with TRBJ2-1; 11 bases are a match to TRBD1. Germline values: CDR1 MDHEN, CDR2 SYDVKM. J gave up 6 bases and V 5 bases, and 9 bases lay outside the gene matches. The CDR3 runs to 16 residues. CDR3 loop: CASSPASGTGGNEQFF. The CDR3 nucleotides are TGTGCCAGCAGTCCGGCCTCCGGGACAGGGGGCAATGAGCAGTTCTTC.

The V and J genes are TRBV5-1 and TRBJ2-1; D might be TRBD1 (6 bases). V was cut by 1 base and J by 6 bases, with 17 bases left in between. The CDR3 has 16 residues. Germline values: CDR1 SGHRS, CDR2 YFSETQ. This CDR3 is CASSLSEAGVSNEQFF. CDR3 in DNA: TGCGCCAGCAGCTTGTCGGAGGCAGGGGTTTCCAATGAGCAGTTCTTC.

This clone was seen more than once but under ten times. This chain joins TRBV18 and TRBJ2-3; 8 positions match TRBD2. The trim removed 7 bases at V and 2 bases at J, leaving 14 bases unmatched. The CDR3 has 17 amino acids. The germline V gene encodes CDR1 KGHSH and CDR2 LQKENI. For the CDR3, the DNA is TGTGCCAGCTGCGCCTCGATCGCGGGGGGAGCCACAGATACGCAGTATTTT. Translating it yields CASCASIAGGATDTQYF.

In the case of this clone: The junction departs from the called germline gene at one end, perhaps through a read error. The chain recombines TRBV5-4 with TRBJ2-3, with D perhaps TRBD2 (5 bases). CDR1 is SGHNT and CDR2 is YYREEE in the germline V gene (reference sequence). CDR3 length equals 14 residues. The CDR3 sequence: CASSSYSSTDAQYF. CDR3 in DNA: TGTGCCAGCAGCTCCTACTCTAGCACAGATGCGCAGTATTTT.

V gene TRBV5-1 combines with J gene TRBJ2-7; TRBD2 might be the D (5 bases). Trimming took off 2 bases at V and 2 bases at J, with 8 bases between the two ends. Germline V gene lookup returns CDR1 SGHRS and CDR2 YFSETQ. The CDR3 length is 13 residues. The CDR3 spells CASSLEAAYEQYV. Written as DNA, the CDR3 is TGCGCCAGCAGCTTAGAAGCGGCCTACGAGCAGTACGTC.

The rearrangement joins TRBV6-5 to TRBJ1-2; 7 bases agree with TRBD1. V trimming: 3 bases; J trimming: 4 bases; junction bases outside the gene matches: 5. Germline values: CDR1 MNHEY, CDR2 SVGAGI. This CDR3 is 14 amino acids long. The CDR3: CASSYRQGAYGYTF. For the CDR3, the DNA is TGTGCCAGCAGTTATCGACAGGGAGCCTATGGCTACACCTTC.